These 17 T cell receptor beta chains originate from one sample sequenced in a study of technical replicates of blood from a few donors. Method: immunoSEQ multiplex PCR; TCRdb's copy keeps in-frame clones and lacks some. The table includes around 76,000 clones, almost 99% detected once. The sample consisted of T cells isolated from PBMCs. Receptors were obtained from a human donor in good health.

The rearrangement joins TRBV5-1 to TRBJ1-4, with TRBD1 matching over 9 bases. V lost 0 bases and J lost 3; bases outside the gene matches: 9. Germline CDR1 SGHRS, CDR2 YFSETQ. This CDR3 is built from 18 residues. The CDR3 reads CASSLGRQGVGANEKLFF. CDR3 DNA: TGCGCCAGCAGCTTGGGGCGACAGGGGGTTGGGGCTAATGAAAAACTGTTTTTT. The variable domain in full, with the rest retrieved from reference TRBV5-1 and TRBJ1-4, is KAGVTQTPRYLIKTRGQQVTLSCSPISGHRSVSWYQQTPGQGLQFLFEYFSETQRNKGNFPGRFSGRQFSNSRSEMNVSTLELGDSALYLCASSLGRQGVGANEKLFFGSGTQLSVL.

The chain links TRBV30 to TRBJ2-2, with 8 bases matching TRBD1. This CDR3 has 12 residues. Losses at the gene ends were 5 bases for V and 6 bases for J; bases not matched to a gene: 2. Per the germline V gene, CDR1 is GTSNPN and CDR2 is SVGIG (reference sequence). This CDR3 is CAWGQGAGELFF. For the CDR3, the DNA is TGTGCCTGGGGACAGGGAGCCGGGGAGCTGTTTTTT.

The CDR3 DNA is TGTGCCAGCAGTAGCCTACAGGGATCCAACTATGGCTACACCTTC. This translates into CASSSLQGSNYGYTF. The chain links TRBV6-1 to TRBJ1-2, with D maybe TRBD1 (6 bases). From germline, CDR1 is MNHNS and CDR2 SASEGT. Trimming cost V 5 bases and J 2 bases, with 15 bases left between them. This CDR3 comprises 15 residues.

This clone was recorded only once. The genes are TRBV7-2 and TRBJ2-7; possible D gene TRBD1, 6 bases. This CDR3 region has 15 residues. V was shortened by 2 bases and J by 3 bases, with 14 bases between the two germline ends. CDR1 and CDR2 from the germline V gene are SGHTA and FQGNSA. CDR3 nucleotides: TGTGCCAGCAGCTTAATGGCAGGGGCCAGCTACGAGCAGTACTTC. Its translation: CASSLMAGASYEQYF.

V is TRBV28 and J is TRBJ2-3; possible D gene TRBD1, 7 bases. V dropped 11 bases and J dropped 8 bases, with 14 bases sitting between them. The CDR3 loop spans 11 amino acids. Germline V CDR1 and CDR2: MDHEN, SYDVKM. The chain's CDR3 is CAVNRGGTQYF. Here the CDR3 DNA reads TGTGCCGTTAACAGGGGAGGTACGCAGTATTTT.

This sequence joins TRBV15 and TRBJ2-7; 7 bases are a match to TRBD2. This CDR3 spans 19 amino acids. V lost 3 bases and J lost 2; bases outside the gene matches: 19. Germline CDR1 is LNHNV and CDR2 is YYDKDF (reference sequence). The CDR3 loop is CATSSLGLADSNLPYEQYF. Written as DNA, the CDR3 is TGTGCCACCAGCAGCTTAGGCCTAGCGGATTCCAATCTCCCCTACGAGCAGTACTTC.

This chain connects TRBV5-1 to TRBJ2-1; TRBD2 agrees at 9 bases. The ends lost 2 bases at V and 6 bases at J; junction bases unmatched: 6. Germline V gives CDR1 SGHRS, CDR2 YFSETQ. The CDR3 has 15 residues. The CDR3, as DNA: TGCGCCAGCAGCTTCCCTAGCGGGAATTCCAATGAGCAGTTCTTC. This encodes CASSFPSGNSNEQFF.

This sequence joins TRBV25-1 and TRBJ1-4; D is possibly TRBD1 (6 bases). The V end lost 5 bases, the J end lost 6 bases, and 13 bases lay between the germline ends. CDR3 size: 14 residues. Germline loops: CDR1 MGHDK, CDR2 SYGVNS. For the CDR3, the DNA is TGTGCCAGCAGTTTACACAGGGACGATGAAAAACTGTTTTTT. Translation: CASSLHRDDEKLFF.

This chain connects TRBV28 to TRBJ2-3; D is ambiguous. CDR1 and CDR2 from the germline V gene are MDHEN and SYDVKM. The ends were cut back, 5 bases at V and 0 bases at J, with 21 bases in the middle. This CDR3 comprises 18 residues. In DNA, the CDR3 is TGTGCCAGCAGTACTTCCCCCCCCCTGGGCAGGAGCACAGATACGCAGTATTTT. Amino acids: CASSTSPPLGRSTDTQYF.

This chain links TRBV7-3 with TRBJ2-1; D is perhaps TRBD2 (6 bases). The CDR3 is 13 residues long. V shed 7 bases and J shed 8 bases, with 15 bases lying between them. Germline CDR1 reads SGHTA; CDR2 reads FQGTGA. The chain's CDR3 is CASTMEGGDEQFF. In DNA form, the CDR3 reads TGTGCCAGCACGATGGAGGGAGGCGATGAGCAGTTCTTC.

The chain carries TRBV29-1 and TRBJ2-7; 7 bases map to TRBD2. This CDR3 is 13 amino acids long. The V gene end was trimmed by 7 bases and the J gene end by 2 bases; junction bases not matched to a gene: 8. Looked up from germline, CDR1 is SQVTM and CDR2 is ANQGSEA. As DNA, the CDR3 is TGCAGCGGCTCGGCGGGACTAACCTACGAGCAGTACTTC. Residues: CSGSAGLTYEQYF.

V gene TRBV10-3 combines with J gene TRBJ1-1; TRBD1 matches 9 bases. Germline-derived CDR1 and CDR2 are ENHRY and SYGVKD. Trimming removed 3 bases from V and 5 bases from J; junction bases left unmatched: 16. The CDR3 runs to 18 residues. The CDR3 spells CAISETLDPGQGTTEAFF. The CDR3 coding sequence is TGTGCCATCAGTGAAACTTTGGATCCGGGACAGGGTACGACTGAAGCTTTCTTT.

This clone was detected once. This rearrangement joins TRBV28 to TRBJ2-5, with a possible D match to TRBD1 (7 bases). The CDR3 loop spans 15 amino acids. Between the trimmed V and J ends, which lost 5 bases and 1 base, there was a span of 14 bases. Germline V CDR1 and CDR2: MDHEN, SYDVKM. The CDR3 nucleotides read TGTGCCAGCAGTCCCTCAGGGGGAGGCCAAGAGACCCAGTACTTC. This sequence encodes CASSPSGGGQETQYF.

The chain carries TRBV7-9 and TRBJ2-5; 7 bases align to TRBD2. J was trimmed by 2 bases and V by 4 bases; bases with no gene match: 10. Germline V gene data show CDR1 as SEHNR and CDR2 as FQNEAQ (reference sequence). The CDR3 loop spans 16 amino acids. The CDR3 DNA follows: TGTGCCAGCAGCTCAGGGCAGCGGGACTTTCAAGAGACCCAGTACTTC. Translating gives CASSSGQRDFQETQYF.

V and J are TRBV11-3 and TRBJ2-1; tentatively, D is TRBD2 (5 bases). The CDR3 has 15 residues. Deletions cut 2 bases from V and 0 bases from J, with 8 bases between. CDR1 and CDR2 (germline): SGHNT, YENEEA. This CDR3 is CASSLSGGSYNEQFF. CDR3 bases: TGTGCCAGCAGCTTAAGCGGCGGCTCCTACAATGAGCAGTTCTTC. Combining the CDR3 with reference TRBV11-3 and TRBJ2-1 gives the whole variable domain EAGVVQSPRYKIIEKKQPVAFWCNPISGHNTLYWYLQNLGQGPELLIRYENEEAVDDSQLPKDRFSAERLKGVDSTLKIQPAELGDSAVYLCASSLSGGSYNEQFFGPGTRLTVL.

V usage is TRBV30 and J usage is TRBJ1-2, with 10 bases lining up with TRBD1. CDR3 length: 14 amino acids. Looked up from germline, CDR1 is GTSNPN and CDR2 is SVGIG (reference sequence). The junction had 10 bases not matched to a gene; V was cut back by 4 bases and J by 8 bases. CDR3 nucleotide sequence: TGTGCCTGGACTAACCAGGGACAGGGGCTAGGCTACACCTTC. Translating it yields CAWTNQGQGLGYTF.

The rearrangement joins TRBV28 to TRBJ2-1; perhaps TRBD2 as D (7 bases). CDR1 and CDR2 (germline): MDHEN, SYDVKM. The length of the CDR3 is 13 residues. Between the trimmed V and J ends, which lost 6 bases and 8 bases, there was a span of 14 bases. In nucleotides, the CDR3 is TGTGCCAGCAGCCAGAGGGGGGGGCATGAGCAGTTCTTC. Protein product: CASSQRGGHEQFF.